What follows is one T cell receptor (beta chain) and its context. This clone was picked up a small number of times. Its antigen is not yet known. Base-call qualities are not available, and no considerably larger clone is one nucleotide away. The sample comes from a study of blood T cell repertoires in COVID-19 (dated by TCRdb to between 2020 and 2021). About the full investigation: Samples covering the acute and convalescent phases of COVID-19 were provided by collaborators in the United States, Italy and Spain. The material from the prospective study consisted of cDNA or gDNA derived from T cells, B-cell-depleted T cells, or PBMCs. A de-identified subject ID, COVID-19 status, age in years and sex were almost always included in the sample metadata. The samples were drawn from two sources: the first 160 participants of the ongoing ImmuneRACE study, and 1,200 or so subjects contributed by 6 global collaborators. The dataset comprised deeply sampled blood TCRbeta repertoires from subjects exposed to, actively infected with, or recovered from COVID-19. Where HLA class I and class II types were available, the types were taken from metadata supplied by the sample provider, not from assay-based typing. A freely available public database, intended as a resource for researchers studying the immune response to SARS-CoV-2, is where the repertoires were released. The study at large found these results: The quantity of clinical and demographic metadata differed by source and by participant and was supplied without curation.

One collaborating source in Seattle enrolled patients during active infection and followed them longitudinally through the course of disease. Each collaborating institution followed its own protocols to collect whole blood in K2EDTA tubes. Collaborator samples were shipped for TCRbeta analysis as frozen whole blood, isolated PBMCs, or DNA extracted from either sample type. V was cut back by 4 bases and J by 2 bases, leaving a gap of 15 bases between them. Per the germline V gene (reference sequence), LNHDA is the CDR1 and SQIVND is the CDR2. From the cysteine up to the phenylalanine, the CDR3 has a length of 15 residues. Only the CDR3 DNA is retained, 45 bases long and in frame from the first base. TCRbeta CDR3 regions were amplified from genomic DNA using the immunoSEQ Assay, a bias-controlled multiplex PCR. The paper's processing steps were these. Within the assay, amplification of reference gene primers was used to estimate how many nucleated cells each sample contained. Sequence reads were collapsed and filtered to measure the absolute abundance of every unique TCRbeta CDR3 rearrangement. For each sample, productive Simpson clonality was calculated as the square root of Simpson's diversity index across productive rearrangements. TCRdb holds this immuneACCESS table with in-frame rearrangements only. Some clones are missing; in checked studies, unresolved V genes explain under half, and the rest has no known cause. V and J calls and clone size are those listed in that table; D and trimming were worked out from the DNA. The sample includes hundreds of thousands of clones, with roughly 87% observed a single time. The ten largest account for about 1% of the sample.

The sample taken for sequencing was peripheral blood. This receptor was identified in a man in his late teens or twenties with COVID-19, enrolled during active disease. The chain was built from TRBV19 and TRBJ2-7, and possibly TRBD2, on 5 matching bases. The DNA reads as follows: TGTGCCAGTAGTAGTGATGCTAGCCCAACCTACGAGCAGTACTTC. Translated, this gives CASSSDASPTYEQYF.